This T cell receptor beta chain was identified in a study of T-cell reconstitution after alpha-beta-depleted transplantation in children. Overall study results and limits: Newly generated T cells supplied most T-cell counts and diversity one year post-transplant. The study reportedly traced alpha-beta T cells about two months after transplant to several hundred expanded graft clones.

The TCRbeta library incorporated unique molecular identifiers. MiXCR was run by TCRdb on the PCR reads, yielding one entry per CDR3 protein. Among about 580,000 distinct CDR3 sequences listed, more than 20% were seen once. CDR1 SGHVS and CDR2 FNYEAQ come from the germline V gene. The CDR3 extends over 13 amino acids. The V gene end was trimmed by 5 bases and the J gene end by 6 bases; junction bases not matched to a gene: 5. To note about this clonotype: Its antigen is undetermined.

The rearrangement uses TRBV7-6 and TRBJ2-7; the match to TRBD2 covers 9 bases. This specimen consisted of PBMCs, mostly from graft donor cells, obtained 360 days after TCRalphabeta/CD19-depleted stem cell transplant. The source is a boy in the first two years of life who had a stem cell transplant for acute myeloid leukemia, so the T cells may come from the graft donor. Written as DNA, the CDR3 is TGTGCCAGCAGCCTCAGGACTAGCGCCGAGCAGTACTTC. It codes for CASSLRTSAEQYF.